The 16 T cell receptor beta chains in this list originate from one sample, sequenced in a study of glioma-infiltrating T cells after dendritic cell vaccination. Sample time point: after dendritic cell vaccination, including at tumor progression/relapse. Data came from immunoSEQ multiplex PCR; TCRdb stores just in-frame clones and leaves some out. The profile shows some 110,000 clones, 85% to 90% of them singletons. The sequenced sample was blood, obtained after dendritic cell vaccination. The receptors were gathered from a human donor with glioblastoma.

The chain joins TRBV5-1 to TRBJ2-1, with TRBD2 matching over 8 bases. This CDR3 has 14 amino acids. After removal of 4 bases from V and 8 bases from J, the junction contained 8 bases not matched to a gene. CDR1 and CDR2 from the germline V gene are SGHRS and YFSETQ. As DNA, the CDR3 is TGCGCCAGCAGCCCGGGACTAGGTTACGATGAGCAGTTCTTC. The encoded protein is CASSPGLGYDEQFF.

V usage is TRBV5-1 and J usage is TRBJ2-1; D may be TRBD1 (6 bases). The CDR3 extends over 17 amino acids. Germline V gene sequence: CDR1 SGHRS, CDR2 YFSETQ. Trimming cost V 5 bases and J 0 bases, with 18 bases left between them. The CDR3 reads CASSSGTPASSYNEQFF. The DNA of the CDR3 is TGCGCCAGCAGTTCCGGGACACCAGCCAGCTCCTACAATGAGCAGTTCTTC.

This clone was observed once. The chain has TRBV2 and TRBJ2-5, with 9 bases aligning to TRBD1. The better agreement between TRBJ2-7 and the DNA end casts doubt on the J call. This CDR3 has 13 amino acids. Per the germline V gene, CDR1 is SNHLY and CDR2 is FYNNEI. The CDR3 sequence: CASRGTGTYEQYF. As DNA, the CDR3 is TGTGCCAGCAGGGGGACAGGGACCTACGAGCAGTACTTC.

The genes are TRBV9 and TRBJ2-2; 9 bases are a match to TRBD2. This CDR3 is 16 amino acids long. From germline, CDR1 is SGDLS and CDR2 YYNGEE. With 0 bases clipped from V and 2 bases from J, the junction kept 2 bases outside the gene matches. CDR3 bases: TGTGCCAGCAGCGTAGCAGCGGGGGGAAACACCGGGGAGCTGTTTTTT. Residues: CASSVAAGGNTGELFF. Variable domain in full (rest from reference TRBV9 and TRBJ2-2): DSGVTQTPKHLITATGQRVTLRCSPRSGDLSVYWYQQSLDQGLQFLIQYYNGEERAKGNILERFSAQQFPDLHSELNLSSLELGDSALYFCASSVAAGGNTGELFFGEGSRLTVL.

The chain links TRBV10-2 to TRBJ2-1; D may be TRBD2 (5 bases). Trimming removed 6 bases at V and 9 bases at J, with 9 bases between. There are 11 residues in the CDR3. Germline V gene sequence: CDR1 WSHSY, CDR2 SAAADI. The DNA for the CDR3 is TGCGCCAGCAGGGACTCCCGTGAGCAGTTCTTC. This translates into CASRDSREQFF.

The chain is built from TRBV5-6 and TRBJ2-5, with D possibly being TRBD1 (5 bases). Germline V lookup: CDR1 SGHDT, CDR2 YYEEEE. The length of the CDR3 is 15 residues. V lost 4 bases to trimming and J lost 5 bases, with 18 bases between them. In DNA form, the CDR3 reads TGTGCCAGCAGCCCAACACCAGGGCGGTGGGAGACCCAGTACTTC. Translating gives CASSPTPGRWETQYF.

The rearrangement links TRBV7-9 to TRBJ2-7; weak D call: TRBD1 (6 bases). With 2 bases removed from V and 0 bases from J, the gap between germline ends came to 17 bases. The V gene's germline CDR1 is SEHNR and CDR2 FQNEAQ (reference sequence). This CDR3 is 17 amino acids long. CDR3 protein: CASSLTTGTSNSYEQYF. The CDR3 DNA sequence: TGTGCCAGCAGCTTAACTACCGGGACATCGAACTCCTACGAGCAGTACTTC.

CDR3: CAISETGAGNTIYF. The DNA for the CDR3 is TGTGCCATCAGTGAGACAGGGGCTGGAAACACCATATATTTT. This chain connects TRBV10-3 to TRBJ1-3, with TRBD1 matching 7 bases. The V gene end was trimmed by 2 bases and the J gene end by 2 bases; junction bases not matched to a gene: 0. This CDR3 is built from 14 residues. Per germline, CDR1 ENHRY and CDR2 SYGVKD.

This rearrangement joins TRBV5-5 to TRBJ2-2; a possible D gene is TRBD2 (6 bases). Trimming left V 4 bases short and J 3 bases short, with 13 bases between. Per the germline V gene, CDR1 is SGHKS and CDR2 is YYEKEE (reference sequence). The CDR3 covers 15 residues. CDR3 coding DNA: TGTGCCAGCAGCCCTCTCGCGGGATACACCGGGGAGCTGTTTTTT. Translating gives CASSPLAGYTGELFF.

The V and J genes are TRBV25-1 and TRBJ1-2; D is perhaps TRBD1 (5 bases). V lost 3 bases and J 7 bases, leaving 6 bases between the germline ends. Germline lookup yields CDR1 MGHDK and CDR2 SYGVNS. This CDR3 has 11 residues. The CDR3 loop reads CASSEGGGYTF. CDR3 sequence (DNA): TGTGCCAGCAGTGAGGGGGGTGGCTACACCTTC.

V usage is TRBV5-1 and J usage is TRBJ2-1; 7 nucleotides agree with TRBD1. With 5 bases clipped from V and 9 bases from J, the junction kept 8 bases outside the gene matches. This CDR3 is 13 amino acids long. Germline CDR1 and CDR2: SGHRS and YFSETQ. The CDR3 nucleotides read TGCGCCAGCAGGGACAGGCTCCGGGGTGAGCAGTTCTTC. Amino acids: CASRDRLRGEQFF.

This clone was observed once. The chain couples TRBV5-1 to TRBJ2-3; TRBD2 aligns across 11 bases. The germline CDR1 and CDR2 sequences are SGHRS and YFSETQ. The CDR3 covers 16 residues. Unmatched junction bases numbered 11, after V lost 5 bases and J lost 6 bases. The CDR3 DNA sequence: TGCGCCAGCAGTTATCTAGCGGGGGGCCGAGGGGATACGCAGTATTTT. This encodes CASSYLAGGRGDTQYF.

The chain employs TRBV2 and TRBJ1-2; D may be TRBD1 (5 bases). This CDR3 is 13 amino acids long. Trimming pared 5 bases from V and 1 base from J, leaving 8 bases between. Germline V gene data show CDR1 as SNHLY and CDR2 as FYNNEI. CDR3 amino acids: CASSSDSNYGYTF. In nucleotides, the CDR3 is TGTGCCAGCAGTTCCGACAGTAACTATGGCTACACCTTC.

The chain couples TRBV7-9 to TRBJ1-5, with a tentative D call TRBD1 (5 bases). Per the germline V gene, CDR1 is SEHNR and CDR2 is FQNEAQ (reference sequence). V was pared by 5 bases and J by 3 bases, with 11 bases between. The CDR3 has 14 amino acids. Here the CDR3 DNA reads TGTGCCAGCAGCCGGGGGGGGATCAATCAGCCCCAGCATTTT. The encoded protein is CASSRGGINQPQHF.

DNA for the CDR3: TGTGCCAGCAGTTCTTCTAGCACTGAAGCTTTCTTT. Translation gives CASSSSSTEAFF. This chain uses TRBV27 with TRBJ1-1, with D unresolved. The germline V and J ends were trimmed by 4 bases and 4 bases, with 7 bases remaining between them. In germline, CDR1 is MNHEY, CDR2 SMNVEV (reference sequence). This CDR3 is 12 amino acids long.

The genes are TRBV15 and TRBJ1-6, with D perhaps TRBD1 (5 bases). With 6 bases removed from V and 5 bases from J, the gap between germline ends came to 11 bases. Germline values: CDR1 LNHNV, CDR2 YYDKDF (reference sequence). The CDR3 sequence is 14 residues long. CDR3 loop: CATRRQMNNSPLHF. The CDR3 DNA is TGTGCCACCAGAAGACAGATGAATAATTCACCCCTCCACTTT. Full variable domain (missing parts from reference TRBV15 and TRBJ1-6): DAMVIQNPRYQVTQFGKPVTLSCSQTLNHNVMYWYQQKSSQAPKLLFHYYDKDFNNEADTPDNFQSRRPNTSFCFLDIRSPGLGDTAMYLCATRRQMNNSPLHFGNGTRLTVT.